One sample yielded the 10 T cell receptor beta chains listed below, sequenced in a study of cytomegalovirus exposure and HLA in healthy donors (dated by TCRdb to about 2017). The library was produced with the immunoSEQ multiplex PCR assay. For the multiplex PCR, a mixture combining 60 forward primers for TCR Vbeta segments and 13 reverse primers for TCR Jbeta segments was used. TCRdb holds this immuneACCESS table with in-frame rearrangements only. Some clones are missing; in checked studies, unresolved V genes explain under half, and the rest has no known cause. The sample data list roughly 100,000 clones, and over 60% of these were observed just once. The biggest ten clones account for about 7.5% of the sample. Sequencing input: PBMCs. Receptors were obtained from a man aged 40-55 years in good health and CMV-seropositive.

The chain couples TRBV27 to TRBJ2-7, with 7 bases matching TRBD1. Germline assignment: CDR1 MNHEY and CDR2 SMNVEV (reference sequence). CDR3 length: 12 residues. V shed 8 bases, J shed 6 bases, and the junction held 7 bases outside the gene matches. The CDR3 region has the DNA TGTGCCAGCCTCCACCCAGGGGGCGAGCAGTACTTC. This encodes CASLHPGGEQYF.

This rearrangement joins TRBV7-2 to TRBJ2-5, with D unresolved. CDR1 is SGHTA, CDR2 FQGNSA, per germline. The CDR3 length is 11 residues. V lost 5 bases, J lost 5 bases, and 6 bases lay in between. The CDR3 DNA reads as TGTGCCAGCAGCCCCGGGGAGACCCAGTACTTC. Protein: CASSPGETQYF.

J is TRBJ2-1 and V is TRBV7-8; 8 nucleotides agree with TRBD2. The junction had 10 bases not matched to a gene; V was cut back by 6 bases and J by 0 bases. The CDR3 loop spans 17 amino acids. Germline CDR1 is SGHVS and CDR2 is FQNEAQ. The CDR3 protein is CASSRPRLASSYNEQFF. The CDR3 DNA sequence: TGTGCCAGCAGTCGTCCGAGACTAGCGTCCTCCTACAATGAGCAGTTCTTC.

The chain uses TRBV20-1 and TRBJ1-2; TRBD1 is a possible D gene (5 bases). V lost 7 bases, J lost 12 bases, and 15 bases lay in between. CDR3 length: 10 amino acids. Germline lookup yields CDR1 DFQATT and CDR2 SNEGSKA (reference sequence). CDR3 in amino acids: CSEERGGHTF. CDR3 bases: TGCAGTGAGGAAAGGGGAGGGCACACCTTC.

Comment on this clone: At one of its ends the junction is not consistent with the germline gene, which may arise from a read error. This sequence joins TRBV7-9 and TRBJ2-7; no clear D gene. The CDR3 spans 12 residues. Germline V gene sequence: CDR1 SEHNR, CDR2 FQNEAQ (reference sequence). CDR3 region: CSSSSTDYEQYF. In DNA, the CDR3 is TGTTCCAGCAGCTCTACTGACTACGAGCAGTACTTC.

The V gene is TRBV18, the J gene TRBJ1-3, with D possibly being TRBD1 (6 bases). The CDR3 covers 18 residues. V lost 3 bases, J lost 5 bases, and 23 bases lay in between. Germline assignment: CDR1 KGHSH and CDR2 LQKENI. CDR3 protein: CASSPILGGAGARNTIYF. The CDR3 DNA is TGTGCCAGCTCACCCATTTTAGGGGGGGCCGGAGCCAGAAACACCATATATTTT.

The CDR3 spells CASSPGFYNEQFF. The CDR3 DNA follows: TGTGCCAGCTCACCAGGCTTTTACAATGAGCAGTTCTTC. V and J are TRBV18 and TRBJ2-1; D gene ambiguous. V lost 2 bases and J 4 bases, leaving 6 bases between the germline ends. Germline-derived CDR1 and CDR2 are KGHSH and LQKENI. The CDR3 covers 13 residues.

V gene TRBV11-2 combines with J gene TRBJ2-5, with TRBD1 matching 11 bases. CDR1 SGHAT and CDR2 FQNNGV come from the germline V gene. The junction had 16 bases not matched to a gene; V was cut back by 5 bases and J by 5 bases. The CDR3 has 18 amino acids. CDR3 residues: CASSPGTGGPGPGETQYF. The CDR3 nucleotides read TGTGCCAGCAGCCCCGGGACAGGGGGGCCTGGGCCTGGGGAGACCCAGTACTTC.

The genes are TRBV7-2 and TRBJ2-7, with D hard to call. The CDR3 is 13 residues long. Trimming stripped 1 base from V and 12 bases from J, with 16 bases between. Germline lookup yields CDR1 SGHTA and CDR2 FQGNSA. CDR3 nucleotide sequence: TGTGCCAGCAGCTTAGTTGGCGGTTACGAGTTGTACTTC. It codes for CASSLVGGYELYF.

The chain uses TRBV4-1 and TRBJ2-3, with D perhaps matching TRBD2 (5 bases). The germline CDR1 and CDR2 sequences are MGHRA and YSYEKL. This CDR3 comprises 15 residues. Trimming cost V 8 bases and J 0 bases, with 15 bases left between them. The CDR3: CASGPPSGSTDTQYF. In nucleotides, the CDR3 is TGCGCCAGCGGCCCTCCGAGCGGTAGCACAGATACGCAGTATTTT.